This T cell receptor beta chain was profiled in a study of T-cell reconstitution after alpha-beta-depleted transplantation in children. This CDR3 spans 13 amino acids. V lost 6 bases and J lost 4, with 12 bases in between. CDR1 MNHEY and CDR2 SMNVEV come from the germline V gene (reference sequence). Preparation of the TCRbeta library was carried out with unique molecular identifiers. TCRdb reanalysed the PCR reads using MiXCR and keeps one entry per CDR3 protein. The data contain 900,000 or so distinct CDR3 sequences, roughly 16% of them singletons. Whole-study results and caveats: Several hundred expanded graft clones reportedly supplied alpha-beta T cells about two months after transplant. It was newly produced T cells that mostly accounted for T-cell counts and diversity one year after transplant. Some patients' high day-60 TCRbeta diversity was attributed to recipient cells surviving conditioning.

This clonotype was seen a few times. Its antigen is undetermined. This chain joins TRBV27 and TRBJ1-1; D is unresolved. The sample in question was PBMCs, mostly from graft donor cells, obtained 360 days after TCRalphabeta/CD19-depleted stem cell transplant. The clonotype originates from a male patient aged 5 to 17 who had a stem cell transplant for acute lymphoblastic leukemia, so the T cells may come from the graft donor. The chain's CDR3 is CASRYTKITEAFF. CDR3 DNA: TGTGCCAGCAGATATACAAAAATCACTGAAGCTTTCTTT.